Shown below are 22 T cell receptor beta chains from a single sample sequenced in a study of blood T cell repertoires in COVID-19 (dated by TCRdb to about 2020). Libraries were built with the immunoSEQ multiplex PCR assay. TCRdb re-hosts the immuneACCESS table, in-frame sequences only. Its copies lack some clones; in the studies checked, an unresolved V gene accounts for under half of them, and the cause for the rest is not known. In this sample the table shows 250,000 or so clones, 70% to 90% of which occur a single time. The ten biggest clones cover about 4% of the sample. Sequenced: PBMCs or T cells enriched from blood (not recorded which). The receptor set was obtained from a woman in her twenties or thirties with acute COVID-19.

The chain links TRBV28 to TRBJ1-1; D is unclear. The germline V gene has CDR1 MDHEN and CDR2 SYDVKM. Trimming pared 3 bases from V and 0 bases from J, leaving 11 bases between. The CDR3 extends over 15 amino acids. The CDR3, as DNA: TGTGCCAGCAGTTTCCATTTCGGTCTGAACACTGAAGCTTTCTTT. Amino acids: CASSFHFGLNTEAFF.

The chain joins TRBV7-9 to TRBJ1-5; weak D call: TRBD1 (6 bases). The V gene's germline CDR1 is SEHNR and CDR2 FQNEAQ (reference sequence). The CDR3 extends over 13 amino acids. The ends were cut back, 5 bases at V and 7 bases at J, with 12 bases in the middle. As DNA, the CDR3 is TGTGCCAGCAGCCAACAGGGAGAACAGCCCCAGCATTTT. Amino acids: CASSQQGEQPQHF.

This chain uses TRBV15 with TRBJ2-1; 10 nucleotides match TRBD2. CDR3 size: 15 residues. Germline V lookup: CDR1 LNHNV, CDR2 YYDKDF (reference sequence). V was clipped by 6 bases and J by 4 bases; unmatched bases: 6. CDR3 DNA sequence: TGTGCCACCAGTACCGGGACTAGCGCATACAATGAGCAGTTCTTC. Protein sequence: CATSTGTSAYNEQFF.

The V call is TRBV28, the J call TRBJ2-7; 9 bases match TRBD1. J lost 0 bases, V lost 5 bases, and 5 bases had no gene match. Looked up from germline, CDR1 is MDHEN and CDR2 is SYDVKM. This CDR3 contains 15 residues. The DNA for the CDR3 is TGTGCCAGCAGTACCCAGACAGGGGGCTCCTACGAGCAGTACTTC. Translation: CASSTQTGGSYEQYF. Complete variable domain (other parts from reference TRBV28 and TRBJ2-7): DVKVTQSSRYLVKRTGEKVFLECVQDMDHENMFWYRQDPGLGLRLIYFSYDVKMKEKGDIPEGYSVSREKKERFSLILESASTNQTSMYLCASSTQTGGSYEQYFGPGTRLTVT.

This chain uses TRBV28 with TRBJ1-1, with D unclear. The V gene lost 1 base and the J gene lost 0 bases, with 3 bases spanning the gap. The CDR3 totals 13 residues. Germline assignment: CDR1 MDHEN and CDR2 SYDVKM. CDR3 DNA sequence: TGTGCCAGCAGTTTATACATGAACACTGAAGCTTTCTTT. Translated, it gives CASSLYMNTEAFF.

This clone is a singleton in its sample. The chain combines TRBV2 with TRBJ2-7, with 12 bases that match TRBD2. The CDR3 consists of 17 residues. V gave up 7 bases and J gave up 3 bases; unmatched junction bases: 13. Per germline, CDR1 SNHLY and CDR2 FYNNEI. Here the CDR3 reads CASTTASGRAGDYEQYF. In nucleotides, the CDR3 is TGTGCCAGCACCACCGCTAGCGGGAGGGCCGGGGACTACGAGCAGTACTTC. Full variable domain (outside the CDR3, taken from reference TRBV2 and TRBJ2-7): EPEVTQTPSHQVTQMGQEVILRCVPISNHLYFYWYRQILGQKVEFLVSFYNNEISEKSEIFDDQFSVERPDGSNFTLKIRSTKLEDSAMYFCASTTASGRAGDYEQYFGPGTRLTVT.

Notes on this clone: At one end the junction does not follow the germline gene, possibly because of a read error. The chain has TRBV7-7 and TRBJ2-7; 10 nucleotides match TRBD1. The germline CDR1 and CDR2 sequences are SSHAT and FNYEAQ (reference sequence). CDR3 length: 16 amino acids. The CDR3 DNA is TGTGCTAGCAGCCAAGGCCCGACAGGGGGCGCCTACGAGCAGTACTTC. It encodes CASSQGPTGGAYEQYF.

This clone has just a few counts. This chain uses TRBV7-8 with TRBJ1-3; 7 nucleotides align to TRBD1. The CDR3 has 15 amino acids. CDR1 is SGHVS and CDR2 is FQNEAQ in the germline V gene. After removal of 5 bases from V and 0 bases from J, the junction contained 4 bases not matched to a gene. The CDR3 nucleotides are TGTGCCAGCAGCACCGCAGGGGGCTCTGGAAACACCATATATTTT. Translating it yields CASSTAGGSGNTIYF. Supplemented by reference TRBV7-8 and TRBJ1-3, the full variable domain reads GAGVSQSPRYKVAKRGQDVALRCDPISGHVSLFWYQQALGQGPEFLTYFQNEAQLDKSGLPSDRFFAERPEGSVSTLKIQRTQQEDSAVYLCASSTAGGSGNTIYFGEGSWLTVV.

The chain has TRBV4-1 and TRBJ1-2, with 7 bases that match TRBD1. This CDR3 has 16 residues. Germline V gene data show CDR1 as MGHRA and CDR2 as YSYEKL. V gave up 0 bases and J gave up 0 bases; unmatched junction bases: 4. The CDR3 DNA reads TGCGCCAGCAGCCAAGAAGCGGACAGGACTAACTATGGCTACACCTTC. Translating it yields CASSQEADRTNYGYTF.

CDR3 DNA sequence: TGTGCCAGCGCCCGCCCGGGACATAGATACAATGAGCAGTTCTTC. Translating it yields CASARPGHRYNEQFF. The rearrangement uses TRBV28 and TRBJ2-1, with D perhaps TRBD1 (6 bases). Trimming took off 8 bases at V and 4 bases at J, with 18 bases between the two ends. CDR1 MDHEN and CDR2 SYDVKM come from the germline V gene. This CDR3 has 15 residues.

Comment on this clone: Other DNA sequences from this sample encode an identical CDR3 as well. The genes are TRBV12-3 or TRBV12-4 and TRBJ2-1; perhaps TRBD1 as D (6 bases). V dropped 7 bases and J dropped 5 bases, with 12 bases sitting between them. CDR3 length equals 13 residues. CDR3: CASTTDSNNEQFF. The CDR3 DNA follows: TGTGCCAGCACCACGGACAGCAACAATGAGCAGTTCTTC.

The CDR3 DNA reads as TGCGCCAGCAGCTTAGCGCAGGGCTACAATGAGCAGTTCTTC. Translating it yields CASSLAQGYNEQFF. The chain is built from TRBV5-1 and TRBJ2-1; D is perhaps TRBD1 (5 bases). Trimming shortened V by 2 bases and J by 3 bases, and 9 bases separated the two germline ends. CDR3 length equals 14 residues. The germline V gene has CDR1 SGHRS and CDR2 YFSETQ.

This clone appeared once. CDR3 DNA sequence: TGTGCCAGCAGGCGGGACGGGGTTCCCGAGCAGTACTTC. Encoded protein: CASRRDGVPEQYF. J is TRBJ2-7 and V is TRBV28; weak D call: TRBD2 (6 bases). The CDR3 totals 13 residues. V lost 6 bases to trimming and J lost 6 bases, with 15 bases between them. Germline V gene data show CDR1 as MDHEN and CDR2 as SYDVKM.

In nucleotides, the CDR3 is TGTGCCAGCAGTTTTGGGGAGGCCCATGAAAAACTGTTTTTT. Translated, it gives CASSFGEAHEKLFF. The V call is TRBV27, the J call TRBJ1-4; D ambiguous. CDR1 MNHEY and CDR2 SMNVEV come from the germline V gene (reference sequence). The V end lost 3 bases, the J end lost 6 bases, and 11 bases lay between the germline ends. This CDR3 has 14 residues. The full variable domain, its missing parts supplied by reference TRBV27 and TRBJ1-4, is EAQVTQNPRYLITVTGKKLTVTCSQNMNHEYMSWYRQDPGLGLRQIYYSMNVEVTDKGDVPEGYKVSRKEKRNFPLILESPSPNQTSLYFCASSFGEAHEKLFFGSGTQLSVL.

This sequence joins TRBV7-2 and TRBJ1-4; D uncertain. The CDR3 runs 16 residues. The V end was cut by 4 bases, the J end by 0 bases, with 12 bases between. CDR1 and CDR2 (germline): SGHTA, FQGNSA. CDR3 residues: CASSSPSGATNEKLFF. The CDR3 DNA is TGTGCCAGCAGCTCCCCTTCGGGTGCAACTAATGAAAAACTGTTTTTT.

The rearrangement joins TRBV5-1 to TRBJ2-6, with a tentative D call TRBD2 (6 bases). V was pared by 4 bases and J by 0 bases, with 11 bases between. The length of the CDR3 is 16 residues. Germline CDR1 reads SGHRS; CDR2 reads YFSETQ. The CDR3 nucleotides read TGCGCCAGCAGCCAAACGGGGGTCTCTGGGGCCAACGTCCTGACTTTC. Translation gives CASSQTGVSGANVLTF.

This clone was found once. This chain uses TRBV4-1 with TRBJ2-7; perhaps TRBD1 as D (6 bases). Per germline, CDR1 MGHRA and CDR2 YSYEKL. Trimming removed 0 bases from V and 2 bases from J, with 14 bases in between. The CDR3 loop spans 16 amino acids. The CDR3 loop is CASSQEYQGMAYEQYF. CDR3 coding DNA: TGCGCCAGCAGCCAAGAATACCAGGGGATGGCCTACGAGCAGTACTTC.

The CDR3 sequence: CASSQGGQGRPLHF. Written as DNA, the CDR3 is TGTGCCAGCAGCCAAGGAGGACAGGGGAGGCCCCTCCACTTT. The chain is built from TRBV3-1 (or the pseudogene TRBV3-2) and TRBJ1-6, with 9 bases aligning to TRBD1. V was pared by 1 base and J by 13 bases, with 5 bases of the junction left unmatched. The CDR3 has 14 residues. Germline-derived CDR1 and CDR2 are LGHDT and YNNKEL (reference sequence).

This chain joins TRBV9 and TRBJ1-5, with a tentative D call TRBD1 (6 bases). Trimming shortened V by 3 bases and J by 6 bases, and 13 bases separated the two germline ends. The CDR3 covers 14 residues. The germline V gene has CDR1 SGDLS and CDR2 YYNGEE. The CDR3 DNA reads as TGTGCCAGCAGCGAGGGGGGGGTCGGTCAGCCCCAGCATTTT. Its protein product is CASSEGGVGQPQHF. The whole variable domain, remainder taken from reference TRBV9 and TRBJ1-5, is DSGVTQTPKHLITATGQRVTLRCSPRSGDLSVYWYQQSLDQGLQFLIQYYNGEERAKGNILERFSAQQFPDLHSELNLSSLELGDSALYFCASSEGGVGQPQHFGDGTRLSIL.

The V call is TRBV5-4, the J call TRBJ2-2, with TRBD2 matching over 15 bases. The V gene end was trimmed by 3 bases and the J gene end by 6 bases; junction bases not matched to a gene: 15. CDR1 and CDR2 (germline): SGHNT, YYREEE (reference sequence). The CDR3 consists of 20 residues. The CDR3 coding sequence is TGTGCCAGCAGCTCCATCCGTGGACTAGCGGGAGGGAAAGGTTCCGGGGAGCTGTTTTTT. Encoded protein: CASSSIRGLAGGKGSGELFF.

The chain recombines TRBV27 with TRBJ2-1; 10 positions agree with TRBD1. The CDR3 loop spans 16 amino acids. The ends lost 3 bases at V and 2 bases at J; junction bases unmatched: 4. Germline CDR1 MNHEY, CDR2 SMNVEV (reference sequence). This chain's CDR3 is CASSFSGTGAYNEQFF. The CDR3, as DNA: TGTGCCAGCAGTTTCTCCGGGACAGGGGCCTACAATGAGCAGTTCTTC.

This clone was observed once. V gene TRBV6-2 or TRBV6-3 combines with J gene TRBJ2-6, with TRBD1 as a possible D gene (5 bases). Germline loops: CDR1 MNHEY, CDR2 SVGEGT. Trimming removed 2 bases at V and 2 bases at J, with 7 bases between. The CDR3 sequence is 15 residues long. The CDR3 spells CASSYAGPGANVLTF. The DNA of the CDR3 is TGTGCCAGCAGTTACGCAGGGCCTGGGGCCAACGTCCTGACTTTC.